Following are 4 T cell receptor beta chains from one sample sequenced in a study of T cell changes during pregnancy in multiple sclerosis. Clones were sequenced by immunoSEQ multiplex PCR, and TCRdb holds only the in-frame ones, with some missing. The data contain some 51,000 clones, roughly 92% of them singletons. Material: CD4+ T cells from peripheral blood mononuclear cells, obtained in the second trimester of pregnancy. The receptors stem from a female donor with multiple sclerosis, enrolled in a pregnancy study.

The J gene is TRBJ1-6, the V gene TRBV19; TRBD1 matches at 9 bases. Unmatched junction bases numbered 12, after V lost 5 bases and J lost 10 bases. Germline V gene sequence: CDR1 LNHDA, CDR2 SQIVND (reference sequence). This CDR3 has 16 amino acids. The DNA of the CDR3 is TGTGCCAGTAGTCGATCCCCGGGACAGGGAGGGTCACCCCTCCACTTT. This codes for CASSRSPGQGGSPLHF.

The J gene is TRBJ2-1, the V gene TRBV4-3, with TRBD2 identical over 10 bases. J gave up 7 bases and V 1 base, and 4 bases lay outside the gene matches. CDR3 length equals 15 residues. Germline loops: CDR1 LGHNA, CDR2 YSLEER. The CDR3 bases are TGCGCCAGCAGCCAAGGAGCGGGGGGGCCGAATGAGCAGTTCTTC. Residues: CASSQGAGGPNEQFF.

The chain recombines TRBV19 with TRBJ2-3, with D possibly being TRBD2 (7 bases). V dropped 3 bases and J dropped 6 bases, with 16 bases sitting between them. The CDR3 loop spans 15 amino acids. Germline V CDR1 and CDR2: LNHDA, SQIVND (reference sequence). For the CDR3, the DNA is TGTGCCAGTAGTATGGAGGGGGGGCCAGCGGATACGCAGTATTTT. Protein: CASSMEGGPADTQYF. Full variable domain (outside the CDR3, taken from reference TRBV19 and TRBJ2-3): DGGITQSPKYLFRKEGQNVTLSCEQNLNHDAMYWYRQDPGQGLRLIYYSQIVNDFQKGDIAEGYSVSREKKESFPLTVTSAQKNPTAFYLCASSMEGGPADTQYFGPGTRLTVL.

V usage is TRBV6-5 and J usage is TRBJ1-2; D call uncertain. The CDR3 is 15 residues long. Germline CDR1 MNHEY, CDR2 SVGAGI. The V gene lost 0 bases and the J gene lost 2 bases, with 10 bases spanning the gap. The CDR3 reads CASSYSIAQNYGYTF. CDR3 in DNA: TGTGCCAGCAGTTACTCGATTGCACAGAACTATGGCTACACCTTC.